This T cell receptor beta chain was found in a study of regulatory T cells in long-lasting Graves disease. CDR3-region Arm-PCR and iRepertoire HTBI primers produced the TCR beta libraries. TCRdb re-called the multiplex PCR reads through MiXCR, storing one row per CDR3 protein. The sample records roughly 610,000 distinct CDR3 sequences, roughly 15% being singletons. Time point here: newly diagnosed GD, antithyroid drugs for less than 3 months. Making the TCR library involved RNA that had been extracted from PBMCs. Investigators report Graves' disease was diagnosed under American Thyroid Association guidelines. This clonotype was seen at least ten times. The CDR3 extends over 14 amino acids. Per germline, CDR1 MDHEN and CDR2 SYDVKM. Trimming removed 5 bases from V and 9 bases from J; junction bases left unmatched: 9. The sample also formed part of further work on T cells in Graves' hyperthyroidism and ophthalmopathy. That work states: HTBI primers were used for first-round RT-PCR of the TCR CDR3.

The source is a woman aged 30 to 39 with Graves disease. The chain carries TRBV28 and TRBJ2-2; 7 bases are shared with TRBD2. Sequencing used peripheral blood mononuclear cells (PBMCs), obtained at new diagnosis, from a patient treated with antithyroid drugs. CDR3 nucleotide sequence: TGTGCCAGCAGTCTGACTAGCTGGAGCCGGGAGCTGTTTTTT. Translating it yields CASSLTSWSRELFF.